This T cell receptor beta chain comes out of a study of cytomegalovirus exposure and HLA in healthy donors. Study conclusions and caveats: Later analysis reportedly placed an Asian-associated ancestry cluster below the approximately 650-donor mean in N-insertions. It was 164 TCR beta chains that were listed as cytomegalovirus-associated.

The CDR3 consists of 16 residues. The germline gives CDR1 MDHEN, CDR2 SYDVKM. The V and J ends lost 6 bases and 5 bases, in that order; junction bases with no gene match: 10. As concerns this clone: Antigen specificity is unknown.

The PCR ran on 60 Vbeta and 13 Jbeta primers. The table came from immunoSEQ multiplex PCR; TCRdb's copy has only in-frame clones and leaves some out. The sample holds around 140,000 clones, roughly 89% seen once. The source material was PBMCs. The chain couples TRBV28 to TRBJ1-5, with 10 bases matching TRBD1. This receptor was taken from a woman in her twenties or thirties in good health and CMV-seronegative. Here the CDR3 reads CASSSPGQGRHQPQHF. The CDR3 nucleotides are TGTGCCAGCAGCTCCCCGGGACAGGGGAGGCATCAGCCCCAGCATTTT.